Listed below are T cell receptor beta chains from one sample, sequenced in a study of T cell repertoires in cytomegalovirus infection. TCRdb reprocessed the reads with MiXCR, giving one entry per CDR3 protein. Among approximately 73,000 distinct CDR3 sequences, 35% to 45% were seen once, and the ten largest hold just over 90%. These TCRs are of unknown antigen specificity. The sequences come from CD8+ T cells from cultured PBMCs, collected from culture after CMV antigen stimulation. The receptors shown here come from a human donor in good health (CMV status not recorded). Some clones in this sample may be carry-over from other donors' samples. Both conserved end residues are part of each CDR3. D genes are given only for firm matches. Only part of the rows carry a size: once, few, many, or a class if the clone is expanded.

TRBJ2-3 . . TRBV29-1 TGCAGCGTTGATTGGGGATTCACAGATACGCAGTATTTT CSVDWGFTDTQYF
TRBJ1-1 . few TRBV4-3 TGCGCCAGCAGCCAAGAGAGAGCCCTGAACACTGAAGCTTTCTTT CASSQERALNTEAFF
TRBJ2-7 . . TRBV19 TGTGCCAGTAGTGCGTCCCGCGGGGACCCCCCCGAGCAGTACTTC CASSASRGDPPEQYF
TRBJ1-1 . few TRBV7-9 TGTGCCAGCAGCTTCCCTCCTGGGGGAGACCCATGGGGGAGGACTGAAGCTTTCTTT CASSFPPGGDPWGRTEAFF
TRBJ2-7 TRBD2 few TRBV2 TGTGCCAGCAGTGTGGGGGGGGTGGCCTCCTACGAGCAGTACTTC CASSVGGVASYEQYF
TRBJ2-1 . few TRBV28 TGTGCCAGCAGTTTAAGGCAGTACAATGAGCAGTTCTTC CASSLRQYNEQFF
TRBJ2-3 . . TRBV5-6 TGTGCCAGCAGTTCTGGGGCCCAGGGCTCCACAGATACGCAGTATTTT CASSSGAQGSTDTQYF
TRBJ2-3 . few TRBV5-6 TGTGCCAGCAGCTCTGCAGGGAAGGGCATCACAGATACGCAGTATTTT CASSSAGKGITDTQYF
TRBJ2-1 . few TRBV9 TGTGCCAGCAGCGCCGCCAGACTCAATGAGCAGTTCTTC CASSAARLNEQFF
TRBJ1-5 TRBD1 . TRBV10-3 TGTGCCATCAGGAGGACAGGGATAAATCAGCCCCAGCATTTT CAIRRTGINQPQHF
TRBJ2-7 . few TRBV5-6 TGTGCCAGCAGCGAAAAGGGGGGTGAGCAGTACTTC CASSEKGGEQYF
TRBJ1-1 . few TRBV7-8 TGTGCCAGCAGCTTAGACTTCCCGGATCTCACTGAAGCTTTCTTT CASSLDFPDLTEAFF
TRBJ2-1 . many TRBV7-8 TGTGCCAGCAGCAACTTAGACAGTGGGGCGGACAATGAGCAGTTCTTC CASSNLDSGADNEQFF
TRBJ1-1 . . TRBV11-2 TGTGCCAGCAGCTTCGACACCCTGAACACTGAAGCTTTCTTT CASSFDTLNTEAFF
TRBJ2-2 . . TRBV6-2/TRBV6-3 TGTGCCAGCTCTAGCTCCCTCGTCATCGGGGAGCTGTTTTTT CASSSSLVIGELFF
TRBJ2-1 . few TRBV5-4 TGTGCCTCGGGAAGGCCGGAGGATAATGAGCAGTTCTTC CASGRPEDNEQFF
TRBJ2-3 . . TRBV7-6 TGTGCCAGCAGCGGGGGGTTGGAGACCACAGATACGCAGTATTTT CASSGGLETTDTQYF
TRBJ1-1 . . TRBV5-6 TGTGCCAGCAGCCTCCCCCCCGTGGGCACTGAAGCTTTCTTT CASSLPPVGTEAFF
TRBJ2-2 . few TRBV28 TGTGCCAGCAAGCTTCGACAGTCAACCGGGGAGCTGTTTTTT CASKLRQSTGELFF
TRBJ2-1 TRBD2 few TRBV7-6 TGTGCCAGCAGCTGGGGGCTAGCGGGGGGGAACAATGAGCAGTTCTTC CASSWGLAGGNNEQFF
TRBJ2-5 TRBD2 . TRBV12-3/TRBV12-4 TGTGCCAGCAGTTTAGGACTAGCGCAAGAGACCCAGTACTTC CASSLGLAQETQYF
TRBJ2-7 . . TRBV5-4 TGTGCCAGCAGCTTGGAGGGGTCGCCCTACGAGCAGTACTTC CASSLEGSPYEQYF
TRBJ2-3 TRBD2 once TRBV10-3 TGTGCCATCAGTGACACCCTTAGCGGGGGGGCTTTCACAGATACGCAGTATTTT CAISDTLSGGAFTDTQYF
TRBJ2-1 . . TRBV6-6 TGTGCCATCGGCCCTAGCTACAATGAGCAGTTCTTC CAIGPSYNEQFF
TRBJ2-7 TRBD1 . TRBV2 TGTGCCAGCAGAGGAGAGACAGGGTTCTTGGAGCAGTACTTC CASRGETGFLEQYF
TRBJ2-7 TRBD1 once TRBV5-1 TGCGCCAGCAGCTCCGTATGGGACAGCACCCATCCCTACGAGCAGTACTTC CASSSVWDSTHPYEQYF
TRBJ2-7 . . TRBV7-4 TGTGCCAGCAGCTTAAGGGGGGACCGGGAGCAGTACTTC CASSLRGDREQYF